The 12 T cell receptor beta chains below come from one sample, sequenced in a study of CXCR3-negative and CXCR3-positive naive CD8 T cells. Study findings and constraints: TRB CDR3 hydrophobicity was greater in CXCR3-positive naive cells than in CXCR3-negative naive cells.

These receptors have no identified antigens. The libraries of TRB cDNA were constructed through 5' RACE using UMI labels. TCRdb re-called the 5' RACE reads; every CDR3 protein appears as one record, without DNA. This sample's table reports tens of thousands of distinct CDR3 sequences. The material sequenced was naive CXCR3+ CD8+ T cells from blood. Subset noted: CD45RO-CCR7+CD27+CD95- naive CD8+ T cells expressing CXCR3 (TNR3+). The receptors originated from a human donor in good health. Some clones in this sample may be carry-over from other donors' samples.

The V and J genes are TRBV28 and TRBJ2-7. The CDR3 contains 14 residues. Germline V lookup: CDR1 MDHEN, CDR2 SYDVKM. The CDR3 region is CASSPLGRSYEQYF.

The chain joins TRBV28 to TRBJ1-5. The CDR3 consists of 13 residues. Germline lookup yields CDR1 MDHEN and CDR2 SYDVKM. Here the CDR3 reads CASRGTAWWPQHF.

The J gene is TRBJ2-1, the V gene TRBV12-3 or TRBV12-4; the TRBD2 assignment by TCRdb is unverifiable without DNA. This CDR3 is 17 amino acids long. CDR3 amino acids: CASSLGPGRGPYNEQFF.

The chain joins TRBV29-1 to TRBJ2-7; TCRdb calls TRBD2, which cannot be checked without DNA. CDR3 length: 15 amino acids. Germline-derived CDR1 and CDR2 are SQVTM and ANQGSEA. CDR3 sequence reads: CSVSFKEVATYEQYF.

The rearrangement joins TRBV7-6 to TRBJ2-3. From germline, CDR1 is SGHVS and CDR2 FNYEAQ. The length of the CDR3 is 14 residues. The CDR3 protein is CASSLSGGPDTQYF.

This sequence joins TRBV28 and TRBJ2-7; the TCRdb D gene call, TRBD1, has no DNA to confirm it. The length of the CDR3 is 13 residues. Germline CDR1 is MDHEN and CDR2 is SYDVKM. CDR3 residues: CASSWAGGYEQYF.

The chain carries TRBV20-1 and TRBJ2-7; TCRdb's assignment of TRBD2 cannot be checked, as there is no DNA. Germline values: CDR1 DFQATT, CDR2 SNEGSKA (reference sequence). The CDR3 loop spans 15 amino acids. Here the CDR3 reads CSARDSRTSGRKQYF.

The rearrangement joins TRBV5-5 to TRBJ2-7; TCRdb designates TRBD1, a call that cannot be tested without DNA. The CDR3 is 15 amino acids. Germline V gene lookup returns CDR1 SGHKS and CDR2 YYEKEE (reference sequence). CDR3 residues: CASSSHRGVRDEQYF.

The chain carries TRBV5-1 and TRBJ2-1; TCRdb calls TRBD1, which cannot be checked without DNA. The CDR3 contains 15 residues. The germline gives CDR1 SGHRS, CDR2 YFSETQ. CDR3 region: CASRQTGHSYNEQFF.

The rearrangement joins TRBV6-2 or TRBV6-3 to TRBJ2-7; no DNA is available, so the TRBD2 call from TCRdb remains unchecked. The CDR3 extends over 15 amino acids. The germline CDR1 and CDR2 sequences are MNHEY and SVGEGT. The CDR3 spells CASSYIPAEAYEQYF.

The gene calls are TRBV7-3 and TRBJ2-7; TCRdb calls TRBD1, which cannot be checked without DNA. The CDR3 is 13 residues long. Germline CDR1 and CDR2: SGHTA and FQGTGA. The CDR3 loop is CASSPGPNYEQYF.

The genes are TRBV19 and TRBJ2-7. The CDR3 length is 14 residues. CDR1 is LNHDA, CDR2 SQIVND, per germline (reference sequence). The CDR3: CASSIDGSSYEQYF.